These 8 T cell receptor beta chains came from one sample sequenced in a study of cytomegalovirus exposure and HLA in healthy donors. PCR employed 60 Vbeta and 13 Jbeta primers. Assay: immunoSEQ multiplex PCR; the TCRdb copy retains only in-frame clones and omits some. The profile shows approximately 110,000 clones, around four fifths of them singletons. Sequencing input: PBMCs. These receptors were obtained from a woman in her thirties or forties in good health and CMV-seronegative.

This clone was counted a few times. Within the sample, other DNA sequences also encode this same CDR3. The chain couples TRBV12-5 to TRBJ2-5, with 8 bases fitting TRBD2. The trim removed 1 base at V and 2 bases at J, leaving 3 bases unmatched. The germline gives CDR1 LGHNT, CDR2 FRNRAP. The CDR3 loop spans 15 amino acids. The CDR3 loop reads CASGLGLAGQETQYF. The DNA for the CDR3 is TGTGCTAGTGGTTTGGGATTAGCGGGGCAAGAGACCCAGTACTTC.

This chain connects TRBV4-3 to TRBJ2-6; a weak D match, TRBD2 (5 bases). Germline CDR1 is LGHNA and CDR2 is YSLEER. The germline V and J ends were trimmed by 4 bases and 2 bases, with 15 bases remaining between them. The CDR3 totals 17 residues. The CDR3 DNA is TGCGCCAGCAGCCGAGCGGACGGATCCCCTGGGGCCAACGTCCTGACTTTC. Translating gives CASSRADGSPGANVLTF.

The gene calls are TRBV6-5 and TRBJ1-5; D not resolved. Germline-derived CDR1 and CDR2 are MNHEY and SVGAGI. The CDR3 is 14 amino acids. Trimming stripped 5 bases from V and 0 bases from J, with 8 bases between. The CDR3 here is CASSNRDSNQPQHF. CDR3 DNA: TGTGCCAGCAGTAACCGGGATAGCAATCAGCCCCAGCATTTT.

The chain has TRBV19 and TRBJ1-1; D is uncertain. Trimming took 3 bases from V and 4 from J, leaving 6 bases between them. CDR3 length: 12 amino acids. Germline-derived CDR1 and CDR2 are LNHDA and SQIVND (reference sequence). CDR3 residues: CASSIEGTEAFF. DNA of the CDR3: TGTGCCAGTAGTATTGAGGGCACTGAAGCTTTCTTT.

To note about this clone: Sequence at one end of the junction differs from germline and may be a read error. The CDR3 sequence is CASSQLGQIQEAQYF. The CDR3 nucleotides are TGCGCCAGCAGTCAATTGGGACAGATTCAAGAGGCCCAGTACTTC. V gene TRBV23-1 combines with J gene TRBJ2-5; 7 nucleotides agree with TRBD1. TRBV23-1 is annotated as an ORF whose role is uncertain. The CDR3 extends over 15 amino acids.

This chain uses TRBV18 with TRBJ1-5, with a weak D call TRBD1 (6 bases). Per the germline V gene, CDR1 is KGHSH and CDR2 is LQKENI. V was pared by 6 bases and J by 2 bases, with 26 bases between. The CDR3 spans 19 residues. The DNA of the CDR3 is TGTGCCAGCTCCTCACCACAGGGTCCCCAGGCGGGGGGCAATCAGCCCCAGCATTTT. This gives the protein CASSSPQGPQAGGNQPQHF.

The chain is built from TRBV9 and TRBJ2-5; tentative D call: TRBD1 (5 bases). The CDR3 is 15 residues long. Germline V gene sequence: CDR1 SGDLS, CDR2 YYNGEE. Trimming took off 7 bases at V and 4 bases at J, with 20 bases between the two ends. The CDR3 protein is CASALVSGPLETQYF. The DNA for the CDR3 is TGTGCCAGCGCCTTGGTTTCAGGGCCCTTAGAGACCCAGTACTTC. Full variable domain (outside the CDR3, taken from reference TRBV9 and TRBJ2-5): DSGVTQTPKHLITATGQRVTLRCSPRSGDLSVYWYQQSLDQGLQFLIQYYNGEERAKGNILERFSAQQFPDLHSELNLSSLELGDSALYFCASALVSGPLETQYFGPGTRLLVL.

The V gene is TRBV14, the J gene TRBJ2-3, with 7 bases lining up with TRBD2. The CDR3 has 16 residues. After removal of 0 bases from V and 1 base from J, the junction contained 4 bases not matched to a gene. CDR1 and CDR2 from the germline V gene are SGHDN and FVKESK. CDR3 sequence (DNA): TGTGCCAGCAGCCAAGATCGGGGGGTAGGCACAGATACGCAGTATTTT. Amino acids: CASSQDRGVGTDTQYF.